The 23 T cell receptor beta chains below were found in one sample sequenced in a study of low-dose radiotherapy and immunotherapy resistance in tumors. Time point here: after trial treatment. Treatment given: LDRT plus nivolumab, ipilimumab, low-dose cyclophosphamide and aspirin (RACIN trial). TCR amplification used 20 to 25 PCR cycles, a constant-region primer and a V-primer adapter. TCRdb processed the reads anew with MiXCR; each CDR3 protein has one entry. Here the sample spans approximately 52,000 distinct CDR3 sequences, roughly a third being singletons. Sequences were derived from PBMCs, sampled after low-dose radiotherapy plus immunotherapy. The receptors here all came from a male donor with rectosigmoid adenocarcinoma.

This clonotype was counted many times. The chain couples TRBV6-4 to TRBJ2-7; D gene uncertain. V was trimmed by 2 bases and J by 3 bases, leaving 5 bases between them. This CDR3 contains 12 residues. CDR1 is MRHNA and CDR2 is SNTAGT in the germline V gene. DNA of the CDR3: TGTGCCAGCAGTGACAGGGACTACGAGCAGTACTTC. Amino acids: CASSDRDYEQYF.

At least ten counts were recorded for this clonotype. This chain links TRBV4-3 with TRBJ1-2; TRBD1 might be the D (6 bases). V lost 0 bases and J 6 bases, leaving 14 bases between the germline ends. The length of the CDR3 is 15 residues. The germline gives CDR1 LGHNA, CDR2 YSLEER. The chain's CDR3 is CASSQEWNRADGYTF. Written as DNA, the CDR3 is TGCGCCAGCAGCCAAGAATGGAACAGGGCGGATGGCTACACCTTC.

The gene calls are TRBV18 and TRBJ1-6; no clear D gene. Germline CDR1 and CDR2: KGHSH and LQKENI. The CDR3 has 17 residues. The ends were cut back, 5 bases at V and 4 bases at J, with 18 bases in the middle. The CDR3 DNA sequence: TGTGCCAGCTCAATTCGGATGCGTGGAGAATATAATTCACCCCTCCACTTT. It is translated as CASSIRMRGEYNSPLHF.

This clonotype has ten or more counts. The rearrangement joins TRBV27 to TRBJ2-1; 9 bases agree with TRBD2. The CDR3 is 20 residues long. Germline CDR1 MNHEY, CDR2 SMNVEV (reference sequence). Losses at the gene ends were 2 bases for V and 2 bases for J; bases not matched to a gene: 16. CDR3 amino acids: CASSLINLASGARTYNEQFF. CDR3 nucleotides: TGTGCCAGCAGTTTAATCAACCTGGCTAGCGGGGCCCGCACCTACAATGAGCAGTTCTTC.

At least ten counts were recorded for this clonotype. V gene TRBV20-1 combines with J gene TRBJ2-3; D not certain. Germline loops: CDR1 DFQATT, CDR2 SNEGSKA (reference sequence). The CDR3 has 11 amino acids. Deletions cut 1 base from V and 4 bases from J, with 3 bases between. The CDR3 region has the DNA TGCAGTGCTAGAGTTCCAGATACGCAGTATTTT. As protein: CSARVPDTQYF.

This clonotype was recorded at least ten times. This rearrangement joins TRBV10-3 to TRBJ2-3, with 8 bases matching TRBD2. Germline values: CDR1 ENHRY, CDR2 SYGVKD. This CDR3 comprises 16 residues. V lost 2 bases and J lost 0; bases outside the gene matches: 4. CDR3 bases: TGTGCCATCAGTGAGGGCCTAGCGGGCAGCACAGATACGCAGTATTTT. Its protein is CAISEGLAGSTDTQYF.

This clonotype was counted ten times or more. V gene TRBV6-2 or TRBV6-3 combines with J gene TRBJ1-1, with TRBD1 as a possible D gene (6 bases). Germline CDR1 MNHEY, CDR2 SVGEGT. CDR3 size: 14 residues. V shed 6 bases and J shed 3 bases, with 14 bases lying between them. As DNA, the CDR3 is TGTGCCAGCAGATTACAGGGACGCGACACTGAAGCTTTCTTT. This sequence encodes CASRLQGRDTEAFF.

The gene calls are TRBV28 and TRBJ1-4, with D perhaps TRBD1 (5 bases). Per germline, CDR1 MDHEN and CDR2 SYDVKM. V shed 6 bases and J shed 4 bases, with 15 bases lying between them. The CDR3 has 15 residues. The CDR3 here is CASRGGAGFNEKLFF. The CDR3 DNA sequence: TGTGCCAGCAGGGGTGGGGCAGGATTTAATGAAAAACTGTTTTTT.

This clonotype was recorded many times. This rearrangement joins TRBV11-2 to TRBJ2-3; D call uncertain. Germline V gives CDR1 SGHAT, CDR2 FQNNGV. Between the trimmed V and J ends, which lost 2 bases and 4 bases, there was a span of 16 bases. This CDR3 region has 16 residues. In DNA, the CDR3 is TGTGCCAGCAGCTTAACGATGGGTACCGTTCCAGATACGCAGTATTTT. Amino acids: CASSLTMGTVPDTQYF.

There are many counts of this clonotype. V gene TRBV25-1 combines with J gene TRBJ2-5; 7 nucleotides match TRBD2. The CDR3 totals 16 residues. From germline, CDR1 is MGHDK and CDR2 SYGVNS. The junction had 12 bases not matched to a gene; V was cut back by 4 bases and J by 4 bases. The CDR3 DNA is TGTGCCAGCAGTGTTCCTAGCGGTGGAGGTCGAGAGACCCAGTACTTC. This codes for CASSVPSGGGRETQYF.

The chain joins TRBV6-2 or TRBV6-3 to TRBJ1-5; no reliable D call. CDR1 and CDR2 (germline): MNHEY, SVGEGT. The CDR3 totals 13 residues. V was trimmed by 7 bases and J by 5 bases, leaving 12 bases between them. The DNA for the CDR3 is TGTGCCAGCACCCAAGGCAGTCATCAGCCCCAGCATTTT. Amino acid sequence: CASTQGSHQPQHF.

There are many counts of this clonotype. This chain connects TRBV9 to TRBJ2-1, with a weak D call TRBD1 (6 bases). Trimming took off 4 bases at V and 5 bases at J, with 22 bases between the two ends. Germline CDR1 reads SGDLS; CDR2 reads YYNGEE. The CDR3 has 17 residues. CDR3 sequence: CASSRYRETTGHNEQFF. The CDR3 DNA reads TGTGCCAGCAGCCGCTACAGGGAGACAACTGGACACAATGAGCAGTTCTTC.

This clonotype came up many times. The junction departs from germline at one end; a sequencing error may be responsible. The chain combines TRBV28 with TRBJ1-2; D is undetermined. The CDR3 has 8 residues. From germline, CDR1 is MDHEN and CDR2 SYDVKM. The CDR3 DNA is TGTGCCAGCGGCTCCGGAAGCTTC. This codes for CASGSGSF.

This clonotype came up many times. The chain recombines TRBV29-1 with TRBJ1-2, with 11 bases identical to TRBD1. The germline CDR1 and CDR2 sequences are SQVTM and ANQGSEA. The CDR3 totals 14 residues. Unmatched junction bases numbered 4, after V lost 3 bases and J lost 4 bases. The CDR3 here is CSVEPGTGGYGYTF. The CDR3 region has the DNA TGCAGCGTTGAGCCGGGGACAGGGGGCTATGGCTACACCTTC.

This clonotype was counted only a few times. The chain employs TRBV6-1 and TRBJ1-5, with 10 positions matching TRBD1. The germline V gene encodes CDR1 MNHNS and CDR2 SASEGT. After removal of 8 bases from V and 9 bases from J, the junction contained 10 bases not matched to a gene. The CDR3 consists of 14 residues. The CDR3 bases are TGTGCCAGCTCCCCTCCGGGACAGGGGACGCCCCAGCATTTT. It yields the protein CASSPPGQGTPQHF.

About this clonotype: Given a far larger clone just one base away, this is likely a sequencing read error. The chain links TRBV6-2 or TRBV6-3 to TRBJ2-7; D call uncertain. The CDR3 loop spans 15 amino acids. Trimming shortened V by 6 bases and J by 7 bases, and 22 bases separated the two germline ends. The V gene's germline CDR1 is MNHEY and CDR2 SVGEGT. CDR3 sequence (DNA): TGTGCCAGCAGCCCGCTGTCCTTAATGCGGAATGAGCAGTACTTC. This sequence encodes CASSPLSLMRNEQYF.

In its sample, this clonotype was seen many times. The conserved phenylalanine or tryptophan normally closing the CDR3 is absent here, so this likely arose from a read error. The rearrangement joins TRBV4-2 to TRBJ2-3; 8 bases align to TRBD2. Per germline, CDR1 LGHNA and CDR2 YNFKEQ. Trimming cost V 0 bases and J 4 bases; bases outside gene matches: 9. This CDR3 contains 17 residues. This CDR3 reads CASSQEPGLGSADTQYL. DNA of the CDR3: TGTGCCAGCAGCCAAGAACCGGGACTAGGAAGCGCAGATACGCAGTATCTT.

This clonotype was counted at least ten times. The gene calls are TRBV4-1 and TRBJ1-1; 7 bases agree with TRBD1. The CDR3 contains 12 residues. The germline V gene encodes CDR1 MGHRA and CDR2 YSYEKL. Trimming cost V 4 bases and J 11 bases; bases outside gene matches: 7. The CDR3 region has the DNA TGCGCCAGCAGCCCCTACAGGGGCAGGGCTTTCTTT. Its translation: CASSPYRGRAFF.

The V gene is TRBV29-1, the J gene TRBJ2-3; D is possibly TRBD1 or TRBD2 (5 bases each). This CDR3 is 14 amino acids long. Trimming removed 6 bases from V and 6 bases from J, with 19 bases in between. Looked up from germline, CDR1 is SQVTM and CDR2 is ANQGSEA. The CDR3 loop reads CSVGGDRPSDTQYF. The CDR3 region has the DNA TGCAGCGTGGGTGGGGACCGCCCCTCGGATACGCAGTATTTT.

The chain couples TRBV28 to TRBJ2-3; tentatively, D is TRBD1 (6 bases). The CDR3 totals 14 residues. Germline V gene lookup returns CDR1 MDHEN and CDR2 SYDVKM. Between the trimmed V and J ends, which lost 7 bases and 3 bases, there was a span of 14 bases. Here the CDR3 reads CASTRGGVTDTQYF. CDR3 coding DNA: TGTGCCAGCACCAGAGGGGGTGTGACAGATACGCAGTATTTT.

This clonotype was seen many times. CDR3 bases: TGTGCCAGCCTCAGGTTGGGGGCACACGGCTACACCTTC. This translates into CASLRLGAHGYTF. The chain is built from TRBV6-2 or TRBV6-3 and TRBJ1-2, with D perhaps TRBD1 (6 bases). Germline CDR1 is MNHEY and CDR2 is SVGEGT. The CDR3 runs to 13 residues. The ends were cut back, 8 bases at V and 8 bases at J, with 18 bases in the middle.

This clonotype was seen repeatedly, ten times or more. The V and J genes are TRBV4-1 and TRBJ1-5; D unclear. The CDR3 sequence is 16 residues long. Deletions cut 1 base from V and 0 bases from J, with 10 bases between. Germline CDR1 MGHRA, CDR2 YSYEKL. CDR3 DNA: TGCGCCAGCAGCCAAGTCCTTGGGGATAGCAATCAGCCCCAGCATTTT. Protein product: CASSQVLGDSNQPQHF.

This clonotype came up once. The chain employs TRBV18 and TRBJ1-5; D is unclear. The CDR3 has 17 amino acids. The germline gives CDR1 KGHSH, CDR2 LQKENI. Deletions cut 2 bases from V and 2 bases from J, with 16 bases between. The CDR3 protein is CASSPGRGSSGNQPQHF. CDR3 DNA sequence: TGTGCCAGCTCACCAGGCCGAGGATCCTCGGGCAATCAGCCCCAGCATTTT.